Listed below are T cell receptor beta chains from one sample, sequenced in a study of blood T cell repertoires in COVID-19. Generated by immunoSEQ multiplex PCR, the TCRdb table keeps only in-frame clones and is missing some. In the table there are fewer than 250,000 clones, about 85% of which are singletons. The sequenced material came from peripheral blood. All receptors derive from a man aged 25-45 years with acute or convalescent COVID-19. The CDR3 runs from the conserved cysteine through the conserved F or W. The order of the fields is J gene, D gene, clone size, V gene, CDR3 DNA, CDR3 protein. D genes are given only for firm matches. Clone size is not always given. Where it is, it says once, few, many or a class for expanded clones.

TRBJ1-6,NA,NA,TRBV6-5,TGTGCCAGCAGTTACGAGGATAATTCACCCCTCCACTTT,CASSYEDNSPLHF
TRBJ2-3,TRBD2,NA,TRBV2,TGTGCCAGTACCAGGACTAGCCAAGGTACGCAGTATTTT,CASTRTSQGTQYF
TRBJ1-1,NA,NA,TRBV5-1,TGCGCCAGCAGCTTGGCTGGGCAGCTGAACACTGAAGCTTTCTTT,CASSLAGQLNTEAFF
TRBJ1-5,NA,NA,TRBV28,TGTGCCAGCAGTTCGCCCAGGGGTTGGGGCAATCAGCCCCAGCATTTT,CASSSPRGWGNQPQHF
TRBJ2-3,TRBD2,NA,TRBV6-6,TGTGCCAGCAGACGACTAGCGGGAGGATATGGCACAGATACGCAGTATTTT,CASRRLAGGYGTDTQYF
TRBJ1-2,NA,NA,TRBV28,TGTGCCAGCACCGATCCCAGGGATGGCTACACCTTC,CASTDPRDGYTF
TRBJ2-3,TRBD2,NA,TRBV5-4,TGTGCCAGCAGCTTGGCCGGGGGGAGTGGGACAGATACGCAGTATTTT,CASSLAGGSGTDTQYF
TRBJ2-1,TRBD2,NA,TRBV27,TGTGCCAGCACCCGGACTAGCACCCCTGCTGAGCAGTTCTTC,CASTRTSTPAEQFF
TRBJ1-1,NA,NA,TRBV3-1/TRBV3-2,TGTGCCAGCAGCCCCAGGGGATACGGTGAAGCTTTCTTT,CASSPRGYGEAFF
TRBJ2-3,NA,once,TRBV5-1,TGCGCCAGCCGGGCAGGAGGGCCCCGGGATACGCAGTATTTT,CASRAGGPRDTQYF
TRBJ2-1,NA,NA,TRBV9,TGTGCCAGCAGGAGAGGTAATAGTCTGAACAATGAGCAGTTCTTC,CASRRGNSLNNEQFF
TRBJ2-4,TRBD2,NA,TRBV5-1,TGCGCCAGCAGCTTGGAAATGCGGGGGGGCCCCCTAGCCAAAAACATTCAGTACTTC,CASSLEMRGGPLAKNIQYF
TRBJ2-1,TRBD2,once,TRBV5-1,TGCGCCAGCAGCACCCCTAGCGGGGGGCGGGAGCAGTTCTTC,CASSTPSGGREQFF
TRBJ2-5,NA,NA,TRBV5-1,TGCGCCAGCAGCTTGGCCGTGGCTCAAGAGACCCAGTACTTC,CASSLAVAQETQYF
TRBJ2-3,NA,few,TRBV9,TGTGCCAGCAGACGAAGTGGGGGAGGAACAGATACGCAGTATTTT,CASRRSGGGTDTQYF
TRBJ1-5,NA,NA,TRBV28,TGTGCCAGCAGTTTTCAGGGGCTCAGCAATCAGCCCCAGCATTTT,CASSFQGLSNQPQHF
TRBJ2-7,TRBD2,NA,TRBV30,TGTGCCTGGAGTATCAGACTAGCGGGGGTTTCCTACGAGCAGTACTTC,CAWSIRLAGVSYEQYF
TRBJ1-4,NA,NA,TRBV30,TGTGCCTGGGGACCGGGGAGGCGAAATGAAAAACTGTTTTTT,CAWGPGRRNEKLFF
TRBJ1-5,TRBD1,once,TRBV6-1,TGTGCCAGCAGTGCGGCGATTGGGACAGGGGGTAATCAGCCCCAGCATTTT,CASSAAIGTGGNQPQHF
TRBJ2-7,NA,NA,TRBV30,TGTGCCTGGAACCCGGGAAGCTTCTACGAGCAGTACTTC,CAWNPGSFYEQYF
TRBJ2-4,TRBD1,NA,TRBV5-8,TGTGCCAGCAGCTTTGGACAGGGGATAAACATTCAGTACTTC,CASSFGQGINIQYF
TRBJ1-3,NA,NA,TRBV28,TGTGCCAGCAGCAAGGACACAAGAAACACCATATATTTT,CASSKDTRNTIYF
TRBJ2-1,TRBD2,NA,TRBV4-1,TGCGCCAGCAGCCGACTAGCGGGAGTACTAAATGAGCAGTTCTTC,CASSRLAGVLNEQFF
TRBJ2-7,TRBD1,NA,TRBV18,TGTGCCAGCTCACCATATGGGACAGACTCCCCCTACGAGCAGTACTTC,CASSPYGTDSPYEQYF
TRBJ2-7,NA,NA,TRBV4-1,TGCGCCAGCAGCCAAGTAGAGTCCTACGAGCAGTACTTC,CASSQVESYEQYF
TRBJ2-7,TRBD2,NA,TRBV7-9,TGTGCCAGCAGCTCTGGGACTAGCGGGAGGAGGTACGAGCAGTACTTC,CASSSGTSGRRYEQYF
TRBJ1-6,TRBD1,NA,TRBV3-1/TRBV3-2,TGTGCCAGCAGCCAAGATATGTCGTTGGGGACAGGGCAAATCCTCCACTTT,CASSQDMSLGTGQILHF
TRBJ2-7,TRBD2,NA,TRBV5-1,TGCGCCAGCAGCTTGGGGGCGGGAGAAACCGCGCAGTACTTC,CASSLGAGETAQYF
TRBJ1-1,TRBD1,NA,TRBV5-1,TGCGCCAGCAGCTTGGATCCCGGCAGGGGGCCTGAAGCTTTCTTT,CASSLDPGRGPEAFF
TRBJ1-1,TRBD1,NA,TRBV7-6,TGTGCCAGCAGCCTGACAGGGGGCCGTGATACTGAAGCTTTCTTT,CASSLTGGRDTEAFF
TRBJ2-1,TRBD2,NA,TRBV6-6,TGTGCCAGCACTCGACTAGCGGGAGGCCCTGGCTCCTACAATGAGCAGTTCTTC,CASTRLAGGPGSYNEQFF
TRBJ1-1,NA,NA,TRBV2,TGTGCCAGCAGAGCGCTGGACAGTTCAAACACTGAAGCTTTCTTT,CASRALDSSNTEAFF
TRBJ2-1,NA,NA,TRBV4-1,TGCGCCAGCAGCCAAGGGTGGGGGGATTACAATGAGCAGTTCTTC,CASSQGWGDYNEQFF
TRBJ2-2,NA,NA,TRBV3-1/TRBV3-2,TGTGCCAGCAGCCAATTGCTAAACACCGGGGAGCTGTTTTTT,CASSQLLNTGELFF
TRBJ2-2,NA,NA,TRBV7-6,TGTGCCACCGAGGAGCGGTCGAACACCGGGGAGCTGTTTTTT,CATEERSNTGELFF
TRBJ1-1,NA,NA,TRBV7-3,TGTGCCAGCAGCTTTTCGGGGTTCACTGAAGCTTTCTTT,CASSFSGFTEAFF
TRBJ2-3,TRBD1,NA,TRBV7-3,TGTGCCAGCAGACCGGGACAGGGCACAGATACGCAGTATTTT,CASRPGQGTDTQYF
TRBJ2-2,TRBD2,NA,TRBV9,TGTGCCAGCAGCGTAGATATGGCGGGAGTCGGGGAGCTGTTTTTT,CASSVDMAGVGELFF
TRBJ1-6,NA,NA,TRBV4-2,TGTGCCAGCAGCGAAGTTGGGGGGGGCATTAATTCACCCCTCCACTTT,CASSEVGGGINSPLHF
TRBJ2-7,NA,NA,TRBV21-1,TGTGCCAGCAGATCCGAGGCGGGACAGAGCTACGAGCAGTACTTC,CASRSEAGQSYEQYF
TRBJ2-1,NA,once,TRBV5-6,TGTGCCAGCAGCTCGGATTTGGGGAGGTTGTACAATGAGCAGTTCTTC,CASSSDLGRLYNEQFF
TRBJ1-2,TRBD1,NA,TRBV28,TGTGCCAGCAGGGGACAGGGCTATGGCTACACCTTC,CASRGQGYGYTF
TRBJ2-5,NA,NA,TRBV23-1,TGCGCCAGCAGTCAATCGCCCGGGGGAGGGACCCAGTACTTC,CASSQSPGGGTQYF
TRBJ2-7,TRBD2,NA,TRBV6-6,TGTGCCAGCAGCCCCCGGGAGCGGGGTAACTACGAGCAGTACTTC,CASSPRERGNYEQYF
TRBJ1-5,TRBD1,NA,TRBV28,TGTGCCAGCAGTCGACGACAGGGTATTGGCAATCAGCCCCAGCATTTT,CASSRRQGIGNQPQHF
TRBJ1-3,TRBD1,NA,TRBV11-2,TGTGCCACCGGGACAGGGGGCGCAAGGGGAAACACCATATATTTT,CATGTGGARGNTIYF
TRBJ1-4,TRBD1,NA,TRBV7-9,TGTGCCAGCAGCTCTTCACAGGGGGCTAGTGAAAAACTGTTTTTT,CASSSSQGASEKLFF
TRBJ1-5,TRBD1,NA,TRBV6-5,TGTGCCAGCAGTCGGACAGGGGAGGGCAATCAGCCCCAGCATTTT,CASSRTGEGNQPQHF